The entry below gives a single T cell receptor beta chain sequence along with its context. This clonotype has at least ten counts. Its antigen target is currently unknown. Per-base qualities were not stored, and no clone one base away is much larger. These data belong to a study of T-cell memory formation after mild COVID-19 (dated by TCRdb to 2020 to 2022). About the investigation overall: TCR sequence clusters from the two donors were found to be largely donor specific. In a couple of donors, T-cell clones that expanded and contracted after mild COVID-19 were tracked by sequencing TCRalpha and TCRbeta repertoires over time. The cohort was made up of two young adult volunteers, one female and one male, who were previously healthy.

From the germline V gene, CDR1 is MGHRA and CDR2 is YSYEKL. Including cysteine and phenylalanine, the CDR3 has 16 amino acids. Solely the CDR3 DNA is kept, with 48 bases framed from the first base. V is pruned by 3 bases and J by 0 bases, leaving 6 bases of the junction without a gene match. Sequencing was carried out with an Illumina NovaSeq 6000. TCRalpha and TCRbeta cDNA libraries were built by 5'RACE with constant-segment primers, adding sample barcodes and unique molecular identifiers. RNA was extracted from every sample with Trizol reagent. Libraries were amplified in two PCR steps, with a second sample barcode and Illumina TruSeq adapters added in the second step. Libraries were sequenced on an Illumina NovaSeq with 2 x 150 bp paired-end reads. Per the authors' processing: Reads were demultiplexed and collapsed into UMI-guided consensus sequences with migec v1.2.7. Using mixcr v2.1.11, the UMI consensuses were aligned to TRA and TRB V and J templates and assembled into clonotypes. A clonotype was counted as expanded or contracted only if both edgeR and NoisET called the change significant, with noise models trained on biological replicates. For edgeR calls, the thresholds were a false discovery rate-adjusted p below 0.01 and a log2 fold-change of 1. As an exploratory analysis of dynamics, max-normalized trajectories of the 1000 most abundant clonotypes were examined by PCA with hierarchical clustering. Each responding clone was given a CD4 or CD8 phenotype based on the CD4+ and CD8+ repertoires, which had been sequenced separately. TCRdb took the public reads, trimmed them with fastp at Q25, ran MiXCR for clone calling and kept in-frame beta chains. Here each entry gathers all rows of one CDR3 protein and keeps the most common genes and DNA. These V and J calls are TCRdb output, not the study's own analysis. The sample has approximately 30,000 distinct CDR3 sequences on record, about 16% of them singletons. In total, the top ten clones hold around 1.4% of the sample.

Broader findings and caveats from the paper: Whether the second-wave clones peaking on day 37 were SARS-CoV-2 specific was not confirmed. Clones that contracted from day 15 to 85 showed balanced CD4/CD8 phenotypes, whereas a second wave of clones that expanded from day 15 to 37 leaned towards CD4+. The study included only two mild cases, and larger cohorts that include severe cases with pre-infection samples were judged to be necessary. Contracting CD4+ clones appeared mostly in the CM and EM memory subsets, whereas CD8+ clones were enriched in EMRA. Some responding clones were found in pre-infection memory, which suggests that pre-existing cross-reactive memory T cells took part in the SARS-CoV-2 response.

Ficoll-Paque density gradient centrifugation was used to isolate PBMCs. The TCR originated in an adult who had mild COVID-19 (a few samples of this study predate the infection). The sample titles of this study are shuffled in the database, so cell type and time point are left out. Source material: PBMCs or a T cell subset sorted from them (not recorded which). The chain is made from TRBV4-1 and TRBJ1-1, and TRBD1 matches 8 of the central bases. At the DNA level, the sequence is TGCGCCAGCAGCCAGCTGGGGACAGGCCTGAACACTGAAGCTTTCTTT. It translates as CASSQLGTGLNTEAFF.